What follows are 27 T cell receptor beta chains derived from one specimen sequenced in a study of CD8+ T cells in alopecia areata. Sequencing templates came from extracted RNA that was reverse transcribed into cDNA. Some clones are missing from TCRdb's copy, which holds only in-frame ones; the method was immunoSEQ multiplex PCR. The table shows 65,000 to 90,000 clones, with approximately 50% occurring only once. The specimen was NKG2D-high CD8+ T cells sorted from blood. These TCRs come from a human donor with alopecia areata.

The genes are TRBV30 and TRBJ1-6, with D hard to call. There are 14 residues in the CDR3. Germline CDR1 and CDR2: GTSNPN and SVGIG (reference sequence). The V end was cut by 1 base, the J end by 7 bases, with 11 bases between. This CDR3 reads CAWSDRSWNSPLHF. CDR3 in DNA: TGTGCCTGGAGTGATAGGAGTTGGAATTCACCCCTCCACTTT.

This clone was observed a handful of times. The chain links TRBV29-1 to TRBJ2-7; 9 bases are shared with TRBD2. Germline trimming cut 7 bases from V and 1 base from J; bases unmatched to any gene: 5. This CDR3 is built from 13 residues. Germline CDR1 SQVTM, CDR2 ANQGSEA. CDR3 bases: TGCAGCGGCGCTAGCGGGGATTCCTACGAGCAGTACTTC. Its translation: CSGASGDSYEQYF.

The CDR3 DNA reads TGCAGCGTTGAGAGGGCAGGCATAAGCTCCTACGAGCAGTACTTC. It yields the protein CSVERAGISSYEQYF. The chain links TRBV29-1 to TRBJ2-7; D possibly corresponds to TRBD2 (5 bases). The CDR3 has 15 amino acids. V lost 3 bases, J lost 0 bases, and 15 bases lay in between. Looked up from germline, CDR1 is SQVTM and CDR2 is ANQGSEA.

This clone was counted only a few times. V and J are TRBV4-3 and TRBJ2-3, with a weak D call TRBD2 (6 bases). Deletions cut 0 bases from V and 3 bases from J, with 16 bases between. The CDR3 length is 17 residues. Germline V CDR1 and CDR2: LGHNA, YSLEER. CDR3: CASSQEAPGEGTDTQYF. In nucleotides, the CDR3 is TGCGCCAGCAGCCAAGAGGCCCCGGGAGAGGGGACAGATACGCAGTATTTT.

In this sample, this clone turned up a few times. The chain couples TRBV29-1 to TRBJ2-1, with 7 bases fitting TRBD2. Looked up from germline, CDR1 is SQVTM and CDR2 is ANQGSEA. This CDR3 comprises 14 residues. Unmatched junction bases numbered 4, after V lost 5 bases and J lost 0 bases. The CDR3 DNA is TGCAGCGTTCCAGCGGGGAGCTCCTACAATGAGCAGTTCTTC. Residues: CSVPAGSSYNEQFF.

This chain's CDR3 is CASSLGAVSYEQYF. The CDR3 nucleotides are TGTGCCAGCAGTTTAGGGGCGGTCTCCTACGAGCAGTACTTC. The chain combines TRBV27 with TRBJ2-7, with D perhaps TRBD1 (5 bases). The CDR3 contains 14 residues. Looked up from germline, CDR1 is MNHEY and CDR2 is SMNVEV (reference sequence). V lost 2 bases and J lost 0, with 8 bases in between.

This chain links TRBV27 with TRBJ2-4, with 8 bases aligning to TRBD2. This CDR3 comprises 12 residues. Trimming took 3 bases from V and 9 from J; bases not matched to a gene: 1. Looked up from germline, CDR1 is MNHEY and CDR2 is SMNVEV (reference sequence). The CDR3 sequence: CASSFAGGIQYF. The CDR3 DNA is TGTGCCAGCAGTTTTGCGGGAGGCATTCAGTACTTC.

This clone was recorded a few times. Additional DNA sequences in this sample encode the identical CDR3. This rearrangement joins TRBV5-1 to TRBJ2-7; no reliable D call. V was shortened by 2 bases and J by 0 bases, with 3 bases between the two germline ends. Germline V gene data show CDR1 as SGHRS and CDR2 as YFSETQ. The CDR3 contains 12 residues. In nucleotides, the CDR3 is TGCGCCAGCAGCTTCGACTCCTACGAGCAGTACTTC. This sequence encodes CASSFDSYEQYF. Complete variable domain (other parts from reference TRBV5-1 and TRBJ2-7): KAGVTQTPRYLIKTRGQQVTLSCSPISGHRSVSWYQQTPGQGLQFLFEYFSETQRNKGNFPGRFSGRQFSNSRSEMNVSTLELGDSALYLCASSFDSYEQYFGPGTRLTVT.

The rearrangement uses TRBV29-1 and TRBJ2-1, with TRBD1 as a possible D gene (5 bases). V dropped 6 bases and J dropped 6 bases, with 21 bases sitting between them. This CDR3 is built from 15 residues. Germline CDR1 is SQVTM and CDR2 is ANQGSEA. For the CDR3, the DNA is TGCAGCGTCTTGGGCTTAGTAGGGGCGAGCAATGAGCAGTTCTTC. Protein sequence: CSVLGLVGASNEQFF.

About this clone itself: The identical CDR3 is also encoded by other nucleotide sequences in the sample. V usage is TRBV5-6 and J usage is TRBJ2-2, with 7 bases that match TRBD1. This CDR3 has 15 residues. V gave up 4 bases and J gave up 5 bases; unmatched junction bases: 8. Germline CDR1 reads SGHDT; CDR2 reads YYEEEE. The CDR3 protein is CASSPDRVGTGELFF. DNA of the CDR3: TGTGCCAGCAGCCCAGACAGGGTCGGGACCGGGGAGCTGTTTTTT.

V usage is TRBV29-1 and J usage is TRBJ2-3, with 9 bases matching TRBD2. Per germline, CDR1 SQVTM and CDR2 ANQGSEA. J gave up 10 bases and V 3 bases, and 14 bases lay outside the gene matches. The CDR3 sequence is 15 residues long. The CDR3 nucleotides are TGCAGCGTTGAGGGAGGTAGCGGGGGCCTGGGACCGCAGTATTTT. This gives the protein CSVEGGSGGLGPQYF.

J is TRBJ1-6 and V is TRBV30, with 9 bases lining up with TRBD1. The CDR3 has 14 amino acids. With V trimmed by 2 bases and J by 8 bases, 4 bases remained unmatched. The V gene's germline CDR1 is GTSNPN and CDR2 SVGIG (reference sequence). This chain's CDR3 is CAWSSGQGDSPLHF. Here the CDR3 DNA reads TGTGCCTGGAGTTCGGGACAGGGTGATTCACCCCTCCACTTT. Full variable domain (rest looked up from reference TRBV30 and TRBJ1-6): SQTIHQWPATLVQPVGSPLSLECTVEGTSNPNLYWYRQAAGRGLQLLFYSVGIGQISSEVPQNLSASRPQDRQFILSSKKLLLSDSGFYLCAWSSGQGDSPLHFGNGTRLTVT.

The rearrangement uses TRBV29-1 and TRBJ2-2, with no clear D. V was clipped by 6 bases and J by 5 bases, with 10 bases between them. The germline V gene encodes CDR1 SQVTM and CDR2 ANQGSEA. The CDR3 extends over 12 amino acids. The CDR3 bases are TGCAGCGTGGACGGGCAAACCGGGGAGCTGTTTTTT. As protein: CSVDGQTGELFF.

This chain joins TRBV30 and TRBJ2-1; 8 positions match TRBD1. Trimming cost V 3 bases and J 8 bases; bases outside gene matches: 15. CDR1 and CDR2 (germline): GTSNPN, SVGIG (reference sequence). The CDR3 totals 16 residues. CDR3: CAWSGTHRDRNYEQFF. As DNA, the CDR3 is TGTGCCTGGAGCGGAACTCACCGGGACAGGAATTATGAGCAGTTCTTC.

V and J are TRBV5-1 and TRBJ2-7, with 9 bases that match TRBD1. The CDR3 runs 17 residues. With V trimmed by 2 bases and J by 1 base, 10 bases remained unmatched. Germline V lookup: CDR1 SGHRS, CDR2 YFSETQ. The CDR3 DNA sequence: TGCGCCAGCAGCTTAGGAACGGGACAGGGCAAATCCTACGAGCAGTACTTC. Translating gives CASSLGTGQGKSYEQYF.

This clone appeared a few times. Different DNA sequences within this sample yield the same CDR3. V is TRBV5-1 and J is TRBJ2-3; D gene uncertain. CDR1 is SGHRS and CDR2 is YFSETQ in the germline V gene. CDR3 length: 12 residues. V dropped 0 bases and J dropped 5 bases, with 4 bases sitting between them. The CDR3 spells CASSLAGDTQYF. The CDR3 DNA follows: TGCGCCAGCAGCTTGGCGGGAGATACGCAGTATTTT. Based on the CDR3 plus reference TRBV5-1 and TRBJ2-3, the full variable domain is KAGVTQTPRYLIKTRGQQVTLSCSPISGHRSVSWYQQTPGQGLQFLFEYFSETQRNKGNFPGRFSGRQFSNSRSEMNVSTLELGDSALYLCASSLAGDTQYFGPGTRLTVL.

The rearrangement joins TRBV27 to TRBJ1-1; unclear D gene. The V end lost 5 bases, the J end lost 6 bases, and 13 bases lay between the germline ends. This CDR3 has 13 amino acids. Germline lookup yields CDR1 MNHEY and CDR2 SMNVEV (reference sequence). CDR3 bases: TGTGCCAGCAGTCCCCGGGAAGAGTCTGAAGCTTTCTTT. Its translation: CASSPREESEAFF.

V and J are TRBV4-1 and TRBJ1-5; D not resolved. Germline loops: CDR1 MGHRA, CDR2 YSYEKL. Trimming removed 1 base at V and 5 bases at J, with 3 bases between. The CDR3 has 12 residues. The CDR3: CASSQGDQPQHF. The CDR3 DNA is TGCGCCAGCAGCCAAGGGGATCAGCCCCAGCATTTT.

Only one count was recorded for this clone. The genes are TRBV25-1 and TRBJ2-7, with unresolved D. The CDR3 covers 13 residues. Between the trimmed V and J ends, which lost 1 base and 3 bases, there was a span of 7 bases. Germline CDR1 is MGHDK and CDR2 is SYGVNS. For the CDR3, the DNA is TGTGCCAGCAGTGAATTGGCAGACTACGAGCAGTACTTC. Protein product: CASSELADYEQYF.

V and J are TRBV19 and TRBJ1-5; D is unclear. Germline CDR1 and CDR2: LNHDA and SQIVND (reference sequence). This CDR3 has 13 amino acids. The V gene lost 1 base and the J gene lost 5 bases, with 6 bases spanning the gap. The DNA of the CDR3 is TGTGCCAGTAGTATAGGTGACGATCAGCCCCAGCATTTT. This translates into CASSIGDDQPQHF.

This clone came up a few times. The chain has TRBV4-1 and TRBJ2-2; D is uncertain. With 4 bases removed from V and 5 bases from J, the gap between germline ends came to 8 bases. Germline assignment: CDR1 MGHRA and CDR2 YSYEKL. The CDR3 is 13 amino acids. This CDR3 is CASSPLLTGELFF. DNA of the CDR3: TGCGCCAGCAGCCCTCTTTTGACCGGGGAGCTGTTTTTT.

The chain couples TRBV28 to TRBJ2-7; no clear D gene. Trimming stripped 9 bases from V and 2 bases from J, with 20 bases between. Germline CDR1 is MDHEN and CDR2 is SYDVKM. This CDR3 has 15 residues. The CDR3 sequence is CASPTPDYTTYEQYF. The CDR3 region has the DNA TGTGCCAGTCCTACCCCAGATTATACTACCTACGAGCAGTACTTC.

V is TRBV28 and J is TRBJ2-3; D ambiguous. Germline CDR1 and CDR2: MDHEN and SYDVKM. Between the trimmed V and J ends, which lost 3 bases and 1 base, there was a span of 11 bases. The CDR3 runs 15 residues. The CDR3 spells CASSFSADGTDTQYF. CDR3 sequence (DNA): TGTGCCAGCAGTTTCTCGGCCGATGGCACAGATACGCAGTATTTT.

This CDR3 reads CASSWGLTYEQYF. For the CDR3, the DNA is TGTGCCAGCAGTTGGGGACTAACCTACGAGCAGTACTTC. The chain couples TRBV27 to TRBJ2-7; 7 bases are shared with TRBD2. The germline V gene encodes CDR1 MNHEY and CDR2 SMNVEV (reference sequence). There are 13 residues in the CDR3. Losses at the gene ends were 4 bases for V and 2 bases for J; bases not matched to a gene: 2.

With regard to this clone: This CDR3 is also generated by other DNA sequences in the sample. V usage is TRBV7-9 and J usage is TRBJ2-7; TRBD1 agrees at 7 bases. Losses at the gene ends were 5 bases for V and 2 bases for J; bases not matched to a gene: 3. CDR3 length: 13 amino acids. The V gene's germline CDR1 is SEHNR and CDR2 FQNEAQ (reference sequence). CDR3 nucleotides: TGTGCCAGCAGCCACGGGACAGCCTACGAGCAGTACTTC. The encoded protein is CASSHGTAYEQYF.

This clone showed up just a few times. This chain uses TRBV28 with TRBJ2-7, with D uncertain. Germline V gene data show CDR1 as MDHEN and CDR2 as SYDVKM. The CDR3 has 14 amino acids. V lost 3 bases to trimming and J lost 0 bases, with 9 bases between them. CDR3 protein: CASSFSPSSYEQYF. The CDR3 DNA reads as TGTGCCAGCAGTTTCTCCCCCAGCTCCTACGAGCAGTACTTC.

This chain links TRBV6-5 with TRBJ2-1; 12 bases are shared with TRBD2. V lost 7 bases, J lost 5 bases, and 3 bases stayed unmatched. Germline CDR1 MNHEY, CDR2 SVGAGI. There are 14 residues in the CDR3. The CDR3 protein is CASTTSGGHNEQFF. Here the CDR3 DNA reads TGTGCCAGCACCACTAGCGGGGGGCACAATGAGCAGTTCTTC.